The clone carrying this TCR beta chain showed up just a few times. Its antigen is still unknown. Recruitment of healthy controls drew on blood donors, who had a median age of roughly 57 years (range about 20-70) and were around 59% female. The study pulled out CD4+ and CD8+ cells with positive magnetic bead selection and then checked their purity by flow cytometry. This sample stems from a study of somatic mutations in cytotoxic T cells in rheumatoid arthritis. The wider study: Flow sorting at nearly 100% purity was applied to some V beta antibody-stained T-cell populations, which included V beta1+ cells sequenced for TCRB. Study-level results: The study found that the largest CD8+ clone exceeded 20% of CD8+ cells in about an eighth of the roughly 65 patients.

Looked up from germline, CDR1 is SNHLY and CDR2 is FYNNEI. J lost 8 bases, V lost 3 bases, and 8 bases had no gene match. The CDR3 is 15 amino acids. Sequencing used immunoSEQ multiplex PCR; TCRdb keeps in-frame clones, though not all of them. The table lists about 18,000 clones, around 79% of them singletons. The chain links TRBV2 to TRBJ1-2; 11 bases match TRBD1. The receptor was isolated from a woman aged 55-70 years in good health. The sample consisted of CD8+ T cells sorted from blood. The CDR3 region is CASSEGQGETEGYTF. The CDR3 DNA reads TGTGCCAGCAGTGAGGGACAGGGGGAGACGGAAGGCTACACCTTC. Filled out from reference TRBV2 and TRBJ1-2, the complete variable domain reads EPEVTQTPSHQVTQMGQEVILRCVPISNHLYFYWYRQILGQKVEFLVSFYNNEISEKSEIFDDQFSVERPDGSNFTLKIRSTKLEDSAMYFCASSEGQGETEGYTFGSGTRLTVV.